This TCR beta chain is from a study of beta chain features in type 1 diabetes. Study-level results: For patients and controls alike, PCR might favor shorter templates to the same degree. For Type 1 diabetes patients, all four CD4+ subsets carried TCRB CDR3s that were moderately but significantly shorter. The VDJ junctions of type 1 diabetes patients carried fewer insertions and more deletions.

The germline CDR1 and CDR2 sequences are SGHTA and FQGNSA. The CDR3 has 18 residues. The junction had 12 bases not matched to a gene; V was cut back by 4 bases and J by 0 bases. This clone turned up a few times. Its antigen is undetermined. The whole isolated RNA underwent reverse transcription, so sequencing captured expressed TCRB transcripts. Profiled with immunoSEQ multiplex PCR; TCRdb holds only in-frame clones, not every one. This table has under 350,000 clones, roughly an eighth appearing once. The receptor's source is a man aged 25-40 years with type 1 diabetes. This sequence joins TRBV7-2 and TRBJ2-3; the match to TRBD1 covers 8 bases. Sequencing was done on a sample of naive CD4+ T cells from blood. CDR3 amino acids: CASSSPRQGPKSTDTQYF. The CDR3 DNA is TGTGCCAGCAGCTCACCCAGACAGGGGCCCAAGAGCACAGATACGCAGTATTTT.